This T cell receptor (beta chain) was profiled in a study of blood T cell repertoires in COVID-19. As for the study in general: COVID-19 samples from acute and convalescent phases originated in the United States, Italy and Spain.

V dropped 4 bases and J dropped 7; count of bases not matched to a gene: 5. The CDR3 is 15 residues long. Per the germline V gene, CDR1 is WNHNN and CDR2 is SYGVQD (reference sequence). Study processing details: It was from reference gene primer amplification that nucleated cell counts were estimated. Assay: immunoSEQ multiplex PCR; the TCRdb copy retains only in-frame clones and omits some. D and trimming come from the DNA, and the V and J calls and clone size come from that table. The sample lists under 200,000 clones, 84% seen once, with roughly an eighth in the top ten. Material: peripheral blood. The TCR comes from a man younger than 35 with active or convalescent COVID-19. The rearrangement joins TRBV10-1 to TRBJ2-1; 12 positions agree with TRBD2. CDR3 nucleotide sequence: TGCGCCAGCAGTGTCCTAGCGGGGGGGCCGAATGAGCAGTTCTTC. It is translated as CASSVLAGGPNEQFF.